The entry below gives a single T cell receptor beta chain sequence along with its context. Its antigen is unknown. The sample comes from a study of graft-versus-host responses after intestinal transplantation. Overall study context: Each recipient received anti-thymocyte globulin induction, then tacrolimus and steroids for approximately 3 years.

Study-level results: Some GvH clones appeared in ileal mucosa or blood before recipient bone marrow. Some patients had graft-donor T cell macrochimerism, and their allografts showed high graft-versus-host to host-versus-graft clonal ratios. Early post-transplant HvG declines tracked with peak circulating GvH clone levels.

Sequenced by immunoSEQ multiplex PCR; TCRdb stores in-frame clones only, minus some. Of about 50,000 clones in the sample, 92% were seen once. Trimming took 1 base from V and 5 from J, leaving 12 bases between them. In germline, CDR1 is SGHRS, CDR2 YFSETQ. This CDR3 is built from 14 residues. The chain employs TRBV5-1 and TRBJ2-5; a possible D gene is TRBD1 (5 bases). The source of this sequence is a human donor who was the organ donor for an intestinal transplant. Sample: unstimulated CD4+ T cells sorted from spleen or lymph node cells, taken before transplant. The CDR3 DNA follows: TGCGCCAGCAGCTTGTTAGGGGCCGGCGAGACCCAGTACTTC. Protein sequence: CASSLLGAGETQYF.